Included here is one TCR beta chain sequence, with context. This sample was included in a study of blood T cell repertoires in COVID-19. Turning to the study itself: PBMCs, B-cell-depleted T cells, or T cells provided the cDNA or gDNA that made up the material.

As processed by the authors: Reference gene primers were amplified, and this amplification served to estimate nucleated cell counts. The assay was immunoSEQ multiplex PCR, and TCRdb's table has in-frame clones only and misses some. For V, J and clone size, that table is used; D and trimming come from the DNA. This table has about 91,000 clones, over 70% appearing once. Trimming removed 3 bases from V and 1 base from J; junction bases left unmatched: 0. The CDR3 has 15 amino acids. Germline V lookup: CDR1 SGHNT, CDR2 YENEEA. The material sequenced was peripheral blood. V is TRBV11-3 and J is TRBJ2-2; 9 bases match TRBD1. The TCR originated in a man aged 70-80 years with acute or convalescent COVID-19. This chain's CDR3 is CASSLGQGNTGELFF. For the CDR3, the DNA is TGTGCCAGCAGCTTGGGACAGGGGAACACCGGGGAGCTGTTTTTT.